This entry lists 25 T cell receptor beta chains sequenced from one sample in a study of blood T cell repertoires in COVID-19. Using immunoSEQ multiplex PCR, the repertoire was profiled, and TCRdb retains in-frame clones only, with some absent. The sample shows some 150,000 clones, about 89% of them seen only once. Source material: peripheral blood. These receptors all come from a man in his forties or fifties with active COVID-19.

The V gene is TRBV30, the J gene TRBJ1-1; a possible D gene is TRBD1 (5 bases). Germline loops: CDR1 GTSNPN, CDR2 SVGIG (reference sequence). V dropped 3 bases and J dropped 9 bases, with 14 bases sitting between them. This CDR3 has 12 amino acids. DNA of the CDR3: TGTGCCTGGAGCTCCCCACCAGGGCAAGCTTTCTTT. It is translated as CAWSSPPGQAFF. Full variable domain (rest looked up from reference TRBV30 and TRBJ1-1): SQTIHQWPATLVQPVGSPLSLECTVEGTSNPNLYWYRQAAGRGLQLLFYSVGIGQISSEVPQNLSASRPQDRQFILSSKKLLLSDSGFYLCAWSSPPGQAFFGQGTRLTVV.

The chain carries TRBV4-2 and TRBJ1-6; TRBD1 agrees at 7 bases. Unmatched junction bases numbered 17, after V lost 3 bases and J lost 0 bases. The CDR3 loop spans 21 amino acids. Per germline, CDR1 LGHNA and CDR2 YNFKEQ. Written as DNA, the CDR3 is TGTGCCAGCAGCCACGAACCCGGACCGGGACAGTCGAGCTCCTATAATTCACCCCTCCACTTT. Translation: CASSHEPGPGQSSSYNSPLHF.

The rearrangement uses TRBV6-5 and TRBJ1-1; 7 nucleotides agree with TRBD1. Germline V gene data show CDR1 as MNHEY and CDR2 as SVGAGI. The CDR3 covers 15 residues. V shed 8 bases and J 1 base; nucleotides not matched to a gene: 10. The CDR3 DNA sequence: TGTGCCAGCGCACCCCACAGGGGTGGGAACACTGAAGCTTTCTTT. Amino acids: CASAPHRGGNTEAFF.

The chain has TRBV2 and TRBJ1-1, with TRBD1 as a possible D gene (6 bases). This CDR3 is 14 amino acids long. Germline loops: CDR1 SNHLY, CDR2 FYNNEI. The ends were cut back, 7 bases at V and 4 bases at J, with 16 bases in the middle. In DNA, the CDR3 is TGTGCCAGCACAGCCAGAGGGGGTCCCACTGAAGCTTTCTTT. This sequence encodes CASTARGGPTEAFF.

This chain links TRBV7-8 with TRBJ2-7; 8 nucleotides match TRBD2. Unmatched junction bases numbered 16, after V lost 5 bases and J lost 7 bases. Germline V gene data show CDR1 as SGHVS and CDR2 as FQNEAQ. The CDR3 extends over 16 amino acids. The CDR3 DNA reads TGTGCCAGCAGCCCCCCCGGGACTAGGACGACTCGGGAGCAGTACTTC. As protein: CASSPPGTRTTREQYF.

V gene TRBV11-2 combines with J gene TRBJ2-7; 7 bases agree with TRBD1. V gave up 3 bases and J gave up 3 bases; unmatched junction bases: 14. This CDR3 region has 17 residues. The germline gives CDR1 SGHAT, CDR2 FQNNGV. In DNA form, the CDR3 reads TGTGCCAGCAGCTTGACTCGGACAGGCCGAAGGGGCTACGAGCAGTACTTC. This translates into CASSLTRTGRRGYEQYF.

This clone was recorded once. This chain joins TRBV5-6 and TRBJ2-2, with a weak D call TRBD1 (6 bases). Germline V lookup: CDR1 SGHDT, CDR2 YYEEEE. The CDR3 loop spans 17 amino acids. Trimming pared 0 bases from V and 6 bases from J, leaving 18 bases between. CDR3 sequence reads: CASSLVRDKRFPGELFF. CDR3 DNA sequence: TGTGCCAGCAGCTTGGTTAGGGACAAAAGGTTCCCCGGGGAGCTGTTTTTT.

The rearrangement uses TRBV13 and TRBJ1-1; the D gene is possibly TRBD1 (5 bases). The germline V and J ends were trimmed by 3 bases and 4 bases, with 12 bases remaining between them. Germline CDR1 PRHDT, CDR2 FYEKMQ (reference sequence). The CDR3 contains 14 residues. The CDR3 nucleotides are TGTGCCAGCAGCTTTAGGCAGGGATTCACTGAAGCTTTCTTT. Its translation: CASSFRQGFTEAFF. The full variable domain, completed using reference TRBV13 and TRBJ1-1, is AAGVIQSPRHLIKEKRETATLKCYPIPRHDTVYWYQQGPGQDPQFLISFYEKMQSDKGSIPDRFSAQQFSDYHSELNMSSLELGDSALYFCASSFRQGFTEAFFGQGTRLTVV.

V usage is TRBV11-2 and J usage is TRBJ1-1; D remains ambiguous. Trimming took 5 bases from V and 1 from J, leaving 8 bases between them. The CDR3 totals 13 residues. Germline-derived CDR1 and CDR2 are SGHAT and FQNNGV. The CDR3 sequence is CASSLTPNTEAFF. The DNA of the CDR3 is TGTGCCAGCAGCCTGACACCGAACACTGAAGCTTTCTTT.

V is TRBV19 and J is TRBJ1-2, with TRBD1 identical over 8 bases. This CDR3 region has 16 residues. The V segment lost 6 bases and the J segment 1 base; nucleotides outside the gene matches: 10. Germline CDR1 reads LNHDA; CDR2 reads SQIVND (reference sequence). The CDR3 reads CASRGDRPPSNYGYTF. CDR3 DNA: TGTGCCAGTAGGGGGGACAGGCCCCCAAGTAACTATGGCTACACCTTC.

The sample holds many counts of this clone. Written as DNA, the CDR3 is TGTGCCAGCAGTGGGGGGGCTGGGTGGACGCAGTATTTT. It yields the protein CASSGGAGWTQYF. The chain carries TRBV12-3 or TRBV12-4 and TRBJ2-3; possible D gene TRBD2, 7 bases. Trimming cost V 5 bases and J 9 bases, with 15 bases left between them. The CDR3 is 13 residues long.

The chain couples TRBV6-5 to TRBJ2-6; D ambiguous. The germline CDR1 and CDR2 sequences are MNHEY and SVGAGI. V shed 6 bases and J shed 0 bases, with 3 bases lying between them. The CDR3 spans 13 residues. CDR3 sequence reads: CASSLSGANVLTF. DNA for the CDR3: TGTGCCAGCAGCCTCTCTGGGGCCAACGTCCTGACTTTC.

This clone was counted many times. The V gene is TRBV2, the J gene TRBJ2-3; 7 nucleotides line up with TRBD1. Germline V gene data show CDR1 as SNHLY and CDR2 as FYNNEI. The CDR3 runs to 20 residues. V gave up 4 bases and J gave up 4 bases; unmatched junction bases: 23. CDR3 sequence: CASSGLLGQSDDARADTQYF. In DNA, the CDR3 is TGTGCCAGCAGTGGACTATTGGGACAGTCAGACGACGCACGGGCAGATACGCAGTATTTT.

The V gene is TRBV7-2, the J gene TRBJ1-1; no definite D call. Germline CDR1 and CDR2: SGHTA and FQGNSA. The V end lost 4 bases, the J end lost 11 bases, and 14 bases lay between the germline ends. CDR3 length: 12 amino acids. CDR3 in DNA: TGTGCCAGCAGCTCACTCGGGGTTACGGCTTTCTTT. This sequence encodes CASSSLGVTAFF.

Worth noting for this clone: This sequence may be a read error, since a much larger clone differs from it by one base. This specimen includes other DNA sequences encoding the same CDR3. The CDR3 DNA sequence: TGTGCCAGTAGTCGGGAGGGGCGAGAGACCCAGTACTTC. This sequence encodes CASSREGRETQYF. V usage is TRBV19 and J usage is TRBJ2-5, with TRBD2 identical over 8 bases. The CDR3 is 13 residues long. The V and J ends lost 5 bases and 4 bases, in that order; junction bases with no gene match: 3. The germline V gene encodes CDR1 LNHDA and CDR2 SQIVND (reference sequence).

This chain links TRBV7-9 with TRBJ1-2; tentative D call: TRBD1 (6 bases). The CDR3 is 17 amino acids. The V gene lost 1 base and the J gene lost 0 bases, with 15 bases spanning the gap. Germline CDR1 SEHNR, CDR2 FQNEAQ (reference sequence). CDR3 protein: CASSLGGRGAPNYGYTF. DNA of the CDR3: TGTGCCAGCAGCTTAGGGGGACGGGGGGCCCCTAACTATGGCTACACCTTC. The full variable domain, completed using reference TRBV7-9 and TRBJ1-2, is DTGVSQNPRHKITKRGQNVTFRCDPISEHNRLYWYRQTLGQGPEFLTYFQNEAQLEKSRLLSDRFSAERPKGSFSTLEIQRTEQGDSAMYLCASSLGGRGAPNYGYTFGSGTRLTVV.

The rearrangement links TRBV29-1 to TRBJ1-2; D unresolved. This CDR3 has 13 residues. Deletions cut 4 bases from V and 8 bases from J, with 17 bases between. Germline CDR1 and CDR2: SQVTM and ANQGSEA. The CDR3 sequence is CSVVTPRFEGYTF. The CDR3 nucleotides are TGCAGCGTTGTCACGCCCCGGTTTGAGGGCTACACCTTC.

The chain uses TRBV5-1 and TRBJ1-2; D is uncertain. Per germline, CDR1 SGHRS and CDR2 YFSETQ. The CDR3 has 14 amino acids. Trimming removed 4 bases from V and 5 bases from J, with 15 bases in between. The CDR3 spells CASSREGVTYGYTF. The CDR3 DNA follows: TGCGCCAGCAGCCGAGAAGGAGTAACATATGGCTACACCTTC.

The rearrangement joins TRBV6-5 to TRBJ1-1, with D possibly TRBD1 on 5 matching bases. The V end lost 6 bases, the J end lost 1 base, and 12 bases lay between the germline ends. Germline V CDR1 and CDR2: MNHEY, SVGAGI. The CDR3 is 14 amino acids. The CDR3 region is CASRSPGANTEAFF. The CDR3, as DNA: TGTGCCAGCAGATCACCTGGGGCGAACACTGAAGCTTTCTTT.

This sequence joins TRBV19 and TRBJ1-6; tentative D call: TRBD1 (5 bases). Trimming removed 5 bases at V and 0 bases at J, with 8 bases between. The CDR3 consists of 15 residues. Germline CDR1 reads LNHDA; CDR2 reads SQIVND (reference sequence). As DNA, the CDR3 is TGTGCCAGTAGTGCCAGGGACTCCTATAATTCACCCCTCCACTTT. Amino acids: CASSARDSYNSPLHF.

This chain joins TRBV7-9 and TRBJ2-1; tentative D call: TRBD1 (6 bases). CDR3 length: 16 amino acids. Trimming stripped 1 base from V and 7 bases from J, with 17 bases between. In germline, CDR1 is SEHNR, CDR2 FQNEAQ (reference sequence). CDR3 sequence reads: CASSLVGGTNRNEQFF. Here the CDR3 DNA reads TGTGCCAGCAGCTTAGTAGGGGGAACTAATAGGAATGAGCAGTTCTTC.

The chain combines TRBV7-9 with TRBJ1-4, with a tentative D call TRBD1 (6 bases). Germline V gives CDR1 SEHNR, CDR2 FQNEAQ (reference sequence). The CDR3 is 14 amino acids. V lost 4 bases to trimming and J lost 8 bases, with 14 bases between them. Here the CDR3 DNA reads TGTGCCAGCAGCTCCCTCGGGACAAAAGAAAAACTGTTTTTT. This encodes CASSSLGTKEKLFF.

V gene TRBV5-5 combines with J gene TRBJ2-6, with TRBD1 identical over 8 bases. CDR1 is SGHKS, CDR2 YYEKEE, per germline (reference sequence). The CDR3 length is 18 residues. Losses at the gene ends were 4 bases for V and 0 bases for J; bases not matched to a gene: 9. CDR3 region: CASSPAGQDLSGANVLTF. The CDR3 coding sequence is TGTGCCAGCAGCCCGGCGGGACAGGACCTCTCTGGGGCCAACGTCCTGACTTTC.

V and J are TRBV5-4 and TRBJ2-5, with D hard to call. Germline V lookup: CDR1 SGHNT, CDR2 YYREEE (reference sequence). CDR3 length: 12 residues. The V end lost 0 bases, the J end lost 5 bases, and 5 bases lay between the germline ends. The CDR3 coding sequence is TGTGCCAGCAGCTTGGGAGCTGAGACCCAGTACTTC. Encoded protein: CASSLGAETQYF.

This sequence joins TRBV5-6 and TRBJ2-7; no reliable D call. Trimming cost V 0 bases and J 3 bases, with 4 bases left between them. Germline CDR1 SGHDT, CDR2 YYEEEE. The length of the CDR3 is 12 residues. The CDR3 region has the DNA TGTGCCAGCAGCTTGGACGGCTACGAGCAGTACTTC. Translated: CASSLDGYEQYF.